This T cell receptor beta chain was captured in a study of control samples from healthy donors and cancer patients. The germline V gene encodes CDR1 MNHNY and CDR2 SVGAGI (reference sequence). CDR3 size: 14 residues. The trim removed 6 bases at V and 5 bases at J, leaving 7 bases unmatched. Sequenced by immunoSEQ multiplex PCR; TCRdb stores in-frame clones only, minus some. The table shows roughly 450,000 clones, with more than 80% occurring only once. Specimen: PBMCs. The chain couples TRBV6-6 to TRBJ2-7, with 10 bases identical to TRBD1. The TCR originated in a man aged 40-50 years with head and neck cancer. CDR3 sequence reads: CASSWGQGRNEQYF. The CDR3 DNA reads TGTGCCAGCAGCTGGGGACAGGGGCGCAACGAGCAGTACTTC.